This section outlines one T cell receptor delta chain sequence together with its context. Losses at the gene ends were 8 bases for V and 2 bases for J; bases not matched to a gene: 12. Germline V gene lookup returns CDR1 GEAIGNYY and CDR2 EKD. The CDR3 is 16 residues long. This sample is part of a study of gamma-delta T cells after stem cell transplantation. With CATT, TCRdb re-called clones from the RT-PCR reads. The repertoire has under 8,500 delta-chain clones, nearly 25% of them found once; the top ten carry around 18%. The sequenced sample was gamma-delta T cells. This receptor was taken from a human donor. It is not recorded whose cells these are; they may come from a transplant donor. This chain links TRDV2 with TRDJ1; 11 nucleotides line up with TRDD3. As DNA, the CDR3 is TGTGCCTCCCTGGGAATGGGGGATACGGGTACCGATAAACTCATCTTT. This encodes CASLGMGDTGTDKLIF.